A selection of T cell receptor beta chains follows, all from one sample in a study of blood T cell repertoires in COVID-19. Profiled with immunoSEQ multiplex PCR; TCRdb holds only in-frame clones, not every one. Here the sample spans roughly 250,000 clones, roughly 86% being singletons. Sequenced: peripheral blood. The receptor set was obtained from a man aged 40-49 years who had recovered from COVID-19. Each CDR3 is given with its conserved first and last residue. A D gene is named only where the DNA matches it firmly. Clone size is stated in some rows and not others, as once, few, many or a class when expanded.

J | V | D | size | DNA | CDR3
TRBJ2-2 | TRBV2 | TRBD1 | - | TGTGCCAGCAGTGGGGGGACAGGGAGCCACACCGGGGAGCTGTTTTTT | CASSGGTGSHTGELFF
TRBJ2-3 | TRBV7-9 | - | - | TGTGCCAGCACTCTAGCCGGCACAGATACGCAGTATTTT | CASTLAGTDTQYF
TRBJ1-5 | TRBV20-1 | TRBD1 | - | TGCAGTGCTAGTCGCGGGACAGCGATACAGCCCCAGCATTTT | CSASRGTAIQPQHF
TRBJ1-2 | TRBV12-2 | - | once | TGTGCAAGTCGTCAACAGGGGGCGGCTGGCTACACCTTC | CASRQQGAAGYTF
TRBJ1-1 | TRBV7-8 | - | once | TGTGCCAGCAGCTTAGGTCAGAACACTGAAGCTTTCTTT | CASSLGQNTEAFF
TRBJ2-2 | TRBV6-4 | TRBD2 | - | TGTGCCAGCAGTGAAAGGATAGCGGGAGGGGACACCGGGGAGCTGTTTTTT | CASSERIAGGDTGELFF
TRBJ2-7 | TRBV27 | TRBD1 | - | TGTGCCAGCAGTCGGACAGGGGGCTCCGGCGAGCAGTACTTC | CASSRTGGSGEQYF
TRBJ2-3 | TRBV19 | TRBD2 | - | TGTGCCAGTAGTGTTAGCGGGGCAGATACGCAGTATTTT | CASSVSGADTQYF
TRBJ1-2 | TRBV6-5 | TRBD1 | - | TGTGCCAGCAGCCTGGACAGGACCCTTCCTGGCTACACCTTC | CASSLDRTLPGYTF
TRBJ2-1 | TRBV5-6 | TRBD2 | - | TGTGCCAGCTCGCTCACGCTAAGCGGGGGGACGTTCTTC | CASSLTLSGGTFF
TRBJ2-1 | TRBV7-9 | - | - | TGTGCCAGCAGCTTATTGGGGGGGGCCCACAATGAGCAGTTCTTC | CASSLLGGAHNEQFF
TRBJ2-2 | TRBV27 | TRBD1 | - | TGTGCCAGCAGTTTCGGACAGGGGAACACCGGGGAGCTGTTTTTT | CASSFGQGNTGELFF
TRBJ2-2 | TRBV19 | TRBD2 | few | TGTGCCAGTAGTCCACGGGGGAGGGCCGGGGAGCTGTTTTTT | CASSPRGRAGELFF
TRBJ2-1 | TRBV27 | - | - | TGTGCCAGCAGCCCAAAAGCTCTAGCGAGCTCCTACAATGAGCAGTTCTTC | CASSPKALASSYNEQFF
TRBJ2-7 | TRBV5-3 | - | - | TGTGCCAGAAGGGCGGGCCCGTACGAGCAGTACTTC | CARRAGPYEQYF
TRBJ2-7 | TRBV12-3/TRBV12-4 | - | - | TGTGCCAGCAGTACTCGGGGGGAGCAGTACTTC | CASSTRGEQYF
TRBJ1-1 | TRBV7-3 | - | once | TGTGCCAGCACTGCCTTGGGGCCGAACACTGAAGCTTTCTTT | CASTALGPNTEAFF
TRBJ1-3 | TRBV7-3 | - | - | TGTGCCAGCAGCTTACTGGGCGCCAGAACCTCTGGAAACACCATATATTTT | CASSLLGARTSGNTIYF
TRBJ1-2 | TRBV21-1 | - | - | TGTGCCAGCAGCAAAGAGACAGGGGGCTGGTATGGCTACACCTTC | CASSKETGGWYGYTF
TRBJ1-2 | TRBV3-1/TRBV3-2 | TRBD1 | - | TGTGCCAGCAGCCGCCAGGGCCAGGGGGCTGGCTATGGCTACACCTTC | CASSRQGQGAGYGYTF
TRBJ2-7 | TRBV7-6 | - | - | TGTGCCAGCAGCCCCGAAGGGTGGACAGGGGTTGGCGGGGGGGCCTACGAGCAGTACTTC | CASSPEGWTGVGGGAYEQYF
TRBJ1-1 | TRBV5-4 | TRBD1 | once | TGTGCCAGCAGTCCACCGACAGGGGGTGTGAACACTGAAGCTTTCTTT | CASSPPTGGVNTEAFF
TRBJ1-5 | TRBV19 | TRBD1 | - | TGTGCCAGTAGTACGGGACAGGGCGGTCAGCCCCAGCATTTT | CASSTGQGGQPQHF
TRBJ2-5 | TRBV25-1 | - | - | TGTGCCAGCAGGAGTTACCAAGAGACCCAGTACTTC | CASRSYQETQYF
TRBJ2-2 | TRBV2 | - | - | TGTGCCAGCAGTGAATTCGGAGGAACGGTCGGGGAGCTGTTTTTT | CASSEFGGTVGELFF
TRBJ1-2 | TRBV6-6 | TRBD1 | - | TGTGCCAGCACTAGGGACAGGGCCACTTCTTATGGCTACACCTTC | CASTRDRATSYGYTF
TRBJ2-7 | TRBV7-9 | TRBD2 | - | TGTGCCAGCAGCTTGGGAGGGGTCGAGCAGTACTTC | CASSLGGVEQYF
TRBJ2-1 | TRBV11-2 | - | - | TGTGCCAGCAGCCGGAGAAGGAATTTCAATGAGCAGTTCTTC | CASSRRRNFNEQFF